The subject of this entry is one TCR beta chain. Its antigen is as yet unknown. The CDR3 extends over 13 amino acids. Trimming cost V 4 bases and J 4 bases; bases outside gene matches: 4. CDR1 and CDR2 (germline): LNHNV, YYDKDF (reference sequence). The data are from a study of shared clonotypes between healthy human individuals. Background on the study: Those who served as donors were two women and a few men between the ages of 18 and 49. Study-level findings and limits: When naive CD4 clonotypes were compared across several donors, 4% to 6.5% were shared.

The protocol was immunoSEQ multiplex PCR, while the TCRdb copy is restricted to in-frame clones and leaves out a portion. The sample contains hundreds of thousands of clones, nearly 98% of which appear only once. Naive CD8 cells lacked CD45RO, underwent positive selection for CCR7 and left out terminally differentiated effector memory CD45RA+ cells. The sequenced material came from naive CD8+ T cells sorted from blood. The gene calls are TRBV15 and TRBJ2-7; 7 bases map to TRBD1. This receptor was taken from a man under 40 in good health. CDR3 DNA sequence: TGTGCCACCAGCATCTACAGGGGTTACGAGCAGTACTTC. As protein: CATSIYRGYEQYF.